Below, one TCR beta chain is given with its context. What it recognizes is unknown. The data derive from a study of cytomegalovirus exposure and HLA in healthy donors. Whole-study results and caveats: In a later analysis, TCR beta V- and J-gene trimming was associated with a missense DCLRE1C variant. Immune exposure information comprised only CMV serostatus. Sequencing probably produced one cluster of sequence variants that were highly shared.

PCR used 60 Vbeta primers and 13 Jbeta primers. The data were produced by immunoSEQ multiplex PCR, yet TCRdb's version contains in-frame clones alone and is incomplete. The sample lists fewer than 110,000 clones, about 85% occurring once. The CDR3 spans 14 residues. Trimming removed 7 bases at V and 0 bases at J, with 10 bases between. Germline V gene lookup returns CDR1 LNHDA and CDR2 SQIVND (reference sequence). Regarding donors, all were healthy bone marrow donors. The J gene is TRBJ1-5, the V gene TRBV19; D remains ambiguous. The TCR comes from a man aged 25-45 years in good health and CMV-seronegative. Sample: PBMCs. The CDR3 is CASIAANSNQPQHF. The CDR3 DNA follows: TGTGCCAGTATTGCGGCAAATAGCAATCAGCCCCAGCATTTT.